These 8 T cell receptor beta chains share one sample of origin, sequenced in a study of shared clonotypes between healthy human individuals. Using immunoSEQ multiplex PCR, the repertoire was profiled, and TCRdb retains in-frame clones only, with some absent. There are about 2.1 million clones in the sample; roughly 91% occur only once, and under 2% lies in the top ten. Positive CCR7 selection of CD45RO-negative cells yielded the naive CD8 cells, and terminally differentiated effector memory CD45RA+ cells were excluded. Sequenced material: naive CD8+ T cells from PBMCs. These receptors were taken from a man aged 18 to 29 in good health. Some clones in this sample may be carry-over from other donors' samples.

The V call is TRBV6-6, the J call TRBJ2-3; D is possibly TRBD1 or TRBD2 (5 bases each). CDR1 and CDR2 from the germline V gene are MNHNY and SVGAGI (reference sequence). The CDR3 is 14 amino acids. V gave up 7 bases and J gave up 2 bases, with 13 bases separating them. The CDR3 sequence: CASTLGTSTDTQYF. The DNA for the CDR3 is TGTGCCAGCACCTTGGGGACCTCCACAGATACGCAGTATTTT.

The chain joins TRBV9 to TRBJ2-2; TRBD2 matches 12 bases. V was clipped by 0 bases and J by 4 bases; unmatched bases: 13. Germline lookup yields CDR1 SGDLS and CDR2 YYNGEE. The CDR3 totals 20 residues. The CDR3 coding sequence is TGTGCCAGCAGCGTAGGTGCCCTGGATTCTAGCGGGGGGGGCACCGGGGAGCTGTTTTTT. Its protein product is CASSVGALDSSGGGTGELFF.

This rearrangement joins TRBV28 to TRBJ2-7, with 7 bases lining up with TRBD1. The CDR3 is 16 amino acids. V shed 5 bases, J shed 0 bases, and the junction held 10 bases outside the gene matches. CDR1 is MDHEN and CDR2 is SYDVKM in the germline V gene. CDR3 in amino acids: CASSATPGTDSYEQYF. The DNA of the CDR3 is TGTGCCAGCAGTGCGACCCCCGGGACAGACTCCTACGAGCAGTACTTC. The entire variable domain, with the rest obtained from reference TRBV28 and TRBJ2-7, is as follows: DVKVTQSSRYLVKRTGEKVFLECVQDMDHENMFWYRQDPGLGLRLIYFSYDVKMKEKGDIPEGYSVSREKKERFSLILESASTNQTSMYLCASSATPGTDSYEQYFGPGTRLTVT.

This chain links TRBV19 with TRBJ1-1; D is ambiguous. This CDR3 comprises 12 residues. Trimming left V 4 bases short and J 5 bases short, with 8 bases between. Germline lookup yields CDR1 LNHDA and CDR2 SQIVND (reference sequence). The CDR3 sequence is CASSSVGTEAFF. The DNA for the CDR3 is TGTGCCAGTAGTAGTGTGGGGACTGAAGCTTTCTTT.

The chain joins TRBV28 to TRBJ2-7; D gene unclear. The CDR3 loop spans 12 amino acids. With 5 bases removed from V and 3 bases from J, the gap between germline ends came to 8 bases. Germline V gives CDR1 MDHEN, CDR2 SYDVKM. CDR3 residues: CASSPLLYEQYF. The CDR3 coding sequence is TGTGCCAGCAGTCCCCTCCTCTACGAGCAGTACTTC.

The V call is TRBV5-1, the J call TRBJ2-3, with TRBD2 matching over 11 bases. Germline trimming cut 3 bases from V and 6 bases from J; bases unmatched to any gene: 9. The V gene's germline CDR1 is SGHRS and CDR2 YFSETQ. CDR3 length equals 16 residues. In DNA form, the CDR3 reads TGCGCCAGCAGCTCGGCGGTAGCGGGAGGGTCGGATACGCAGTATTTT. Protein: CASSSAVAGGSDTQYF.

This clone was seen just once. The chain is built from TRBV27 and TRBJ1-2; the match to TRBD1 covers 7 bases. CDR3 length: 17 residues. Unmatched junction bases numbered 11, after V lost 3 bases and J lost 1 base. Germline V gene lookup returns CDR1 MNHEY and CDR2 SMNVEV (reference sequence). The CDR3 spells CASSFLPGQYLNYGYTF. CDR3 bases: TGTGCCAGCAGTTTTCTACCGGGACAGTACCTTAACTATGGCTACACCTTC.

In nucleotides, the CDR3 is TGTGCCAGCAGCTTGCTAGCGGGAGTAATATACAATGAGCAGTTCTTC. Amino acid sequence: CASSLLAGVIYNEQFF. The rearrangement uses TRBV5-8 and TRBJ2-1; 10 bases map to TRBD2. This CDR3 has 16 residues. Trimming took 1 base from V and 4 from J; bases not matched to a gene: 5. The germline gives CDR1 SGHTS, CDR2 YDEGEE. Looking up the rest from reference TRBV5-8 and TRBJ2-1 gives the full variable domain: EAGVTQSPTHLIKTRGQQATLRCSPISGHTSVYWYQQALGLGLQFLLWYDEGEERNRGNFPPRFSGRQFPNYSSELNVNALELEDSALYLCASSLLAGVIYNEQFFGPGTRLTVL.